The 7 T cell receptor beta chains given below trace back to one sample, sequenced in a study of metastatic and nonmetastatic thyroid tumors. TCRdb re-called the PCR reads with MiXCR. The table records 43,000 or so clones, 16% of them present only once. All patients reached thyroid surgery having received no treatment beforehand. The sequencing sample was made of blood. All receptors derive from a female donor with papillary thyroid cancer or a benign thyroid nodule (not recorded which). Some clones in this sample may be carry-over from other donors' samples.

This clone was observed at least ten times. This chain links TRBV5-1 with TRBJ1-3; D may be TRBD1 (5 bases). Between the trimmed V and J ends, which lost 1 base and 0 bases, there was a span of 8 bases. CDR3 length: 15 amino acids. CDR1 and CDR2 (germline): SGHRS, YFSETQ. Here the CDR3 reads CASSLPQVSGNTIYF. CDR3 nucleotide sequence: TGCGCCAGCAGCTTGCCACAGGTCTCTGGAAACACCATATATTTT.

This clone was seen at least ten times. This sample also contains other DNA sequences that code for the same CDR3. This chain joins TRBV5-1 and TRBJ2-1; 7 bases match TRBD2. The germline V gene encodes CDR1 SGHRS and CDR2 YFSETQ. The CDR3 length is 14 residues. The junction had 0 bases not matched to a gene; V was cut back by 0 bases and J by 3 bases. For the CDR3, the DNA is TGCGCCAGCAGCTTGGGCGGGAGCTACAATGAGCAGTTCTTC. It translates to CASSLGGSYNEQFF. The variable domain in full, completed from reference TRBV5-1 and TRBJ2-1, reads KAGVTQTPRYLIKTRGQQVTLSCSPISGHRSVSWYQQTPGQGLQFLFEYFSETQRNKGNFPGRFSGRQFSNSRSEMNVSTLELGDSALYLCASSLGGSYNEQFFGPGTRLTVL.

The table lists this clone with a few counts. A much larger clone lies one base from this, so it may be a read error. CDR3 sequence: CSSSGRVGYNEQFF. CDR3 DNA sequence: TGCAGCTCAAGCGGGAGGGTAGGGTACAATGAGCAGTTCTTC. V usage is TRBV29-1 and J usage is TRBJ2-1; 10 nucleotides line up with TRBD2. Germline assignment: CDR1 SQVTM and CDR2 ANQGSEA. With 8 bases clipped from V and 4 bases from J, the junction kept 8 bases outside the gene matches. CDR3 length: 14 residues.

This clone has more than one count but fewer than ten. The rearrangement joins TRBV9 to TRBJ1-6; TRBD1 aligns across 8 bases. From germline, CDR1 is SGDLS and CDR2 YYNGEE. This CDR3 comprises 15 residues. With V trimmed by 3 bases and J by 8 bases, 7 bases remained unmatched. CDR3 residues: CASSDGQGTDSPLHF. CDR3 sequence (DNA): TGTGCCAGCAGCGATGGACAGGGAACGGATTCACCCCTCCACTTT.

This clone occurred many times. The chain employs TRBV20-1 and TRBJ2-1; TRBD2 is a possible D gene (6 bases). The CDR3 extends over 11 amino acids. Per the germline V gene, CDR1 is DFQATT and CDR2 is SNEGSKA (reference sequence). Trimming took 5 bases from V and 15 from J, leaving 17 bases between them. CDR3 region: CSARDSRAPFF. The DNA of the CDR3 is TGCAGTGCTCGGGACTCACGGGCCCCGTTCTTC.

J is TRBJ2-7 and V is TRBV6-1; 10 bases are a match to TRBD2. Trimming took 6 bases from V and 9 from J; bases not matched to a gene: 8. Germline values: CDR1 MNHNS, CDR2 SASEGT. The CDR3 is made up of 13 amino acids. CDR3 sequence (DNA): TGTGCCAGCAGGCTAGCGGGAGCACCAGGGCAGTACTTC. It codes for CASRLAGAPGQYF.

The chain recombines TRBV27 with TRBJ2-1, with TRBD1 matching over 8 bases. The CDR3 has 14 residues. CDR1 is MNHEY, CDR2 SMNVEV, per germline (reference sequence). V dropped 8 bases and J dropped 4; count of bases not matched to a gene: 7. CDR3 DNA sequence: TGTGCCAGCGGAATCAGGGGGCAATACAATGAGCAGTTCTTC. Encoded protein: CASGIRGQYNEQFF.